This is a list of T cell receptor beta chains from one sample in a study of shared clonotypes between healthy human individuals. Clones were sequenced by immunoSEQ multiplex PCR, and TCRdb holds only the in-frame ones, with some missing. This sample has about 1.1 million clones, with approximately 78% found just once. Sample: memory CD4+ T cells from PBMCs. These receptors originate from a man between 18 and 29 years old in good health. Some clones in this sample may be carry-over from other donors' samples. CDR3s include the opening cysteine and the closing phenylalanine or tryptophan. The order of the fields is V gene, D gene, J gene, clone size, CDR3 protein, CDR3 DNA. D genes are given only for firm matches. Clone size is shown for a subset of rows, as once, few, many or a class of expanded clone.

V: TRBV20-1; D: -; J: TRBJ1-1; size: -; CDR3: CSASDREAFF; DNA: TGCAGTGCTAGCGACAGGGAAGCTTTCTTT
V: TRBV28; D: TRBD1; J: TRBJ1-5; size: -; CDR3: CASSLPTASGTGIRGQPQHF; DNA: TGTGCCAGCAGTTTACCTACCGCATCCGGGACAGGGATTCGAGGTCAGCCCCAGCATTTT
V: TRBV5-1; D: -; J: TRBJ1-1; size: few; CDR3: CASTAWGRYTEAFF; DNA: TGCGCCAGCACCGCTTGGGGACGGTACACTGAAGCTTTCTTT
V: TRBV6-5; D: -; J: TRBJ2-3; size: few; CDR3: CASSSDWDTQYF; DNA: TGTGCCAGCAGTTCGGACTGGGATACGCAGTATTTT
V: TRBV29-1; D: -; J: TRBJ2-7; size: -; CDR3: CSVHFTDTTTSYEQYF; DNA: TGCAGCGTCCATTTCACGGATACCACTACTTCCTACGAGCAGTACTTC
V: TRBV7-2; D: -; J: TRBJ1-5; size: -; CDR3: CASSPQGPAAQHF; DNA: TGTGCCAGCAGCCCACAGGGTCCGGCAGCCCAGCATTTT
V: TRBV2; D: -; J: TRBJ2-2; size: -; CDR3: CASSDIWSGELFF; DNA: TGTGCCAGCAGTGATATATGGTCCGGGGAGCTGTTTTTT
V: TRBV28; D: -; J: TRBJ2-6; size: -; CDR3: CASSLSGSGANVLTF; DNA: TGTGCCAGCAGTTTGTCAGGGTCTGGGGCCAACGTCCTGACTTTC
V: TRBV28; D: -; J: TRBJ1-2; size: few; CDR3: CASSLGVEGYGYTF; DNA: TGTGCCAGCAGTTTAGGGGTGGAGGGCTATGGCTACACCTTC
V: TRBV5-1; D: TRBD1; J: TRBJ2-1; size: -; CDR3: CASSFGQGASYNEQFF; DNA: TGCGCCAGCAGCTTCGGCCAGGGGGCCTCCTACAATGAGCAGTTCTTC
V: TRBV7-9; D: -; J: TRBJ1-2; size: -; CDR3: CAVLGTNYGYTF; DNA: TGTGCTGTGCTCGGCACTAACTATGGCTACACCTTC
V: TRBV5-1; D: -; J: TRBJ1-2; size: -; CDR3: CASSLAEGNYGYTF; DNA: TGCGCCAGCAGCTTGGCCGAAGGGAACTATGGCTACACCTTC
V: TRBV19; D: -; J: TRBJ1-1; size: -; CDR3: CASSFGIRTEAFF; DNA: TGTGCCAGTAGTTTCGGGATTAGAACTGAAGCTTTCTTT
V: TRBV4-1; D: -; J: TRBJ1-5; size: -; CDR3: CASSQETPTVPGPQHF; DNA: TGCGCCAGCAGCCAAGAAACACCGACCGTCCCTGGGCCCCAGCATTTT
V: TRBV5-1; D: -; J: TRBJ2-7; size: -; CDR3: CASSSNTGSYEQYF; DNA: TGCGCCAGCAGCTCTAATACAGGGTCCTACGAGCAGTACTTC
V: TRBV2; D: TRBD1; J: TRBJ2-6; size: -; CDR3: CASSRQGTISGANVLTF; DNA: TGTGCCAGCAGTAGACAGGGCACTATCTCTGGGGCCAACGTCCTGACTTTC
V: TRBV30; D: TRBD2; J: TRBJ2-3; size: -; CDR3: CAWSALQWREKGTDTQYF; DNA: TGTGCCTGGAGTGCTCTCCAATGGCGGGAGAAGGGCACAGATACGCAGTATTTT
V: TRBV5-6; D: -; J: TRBJ1-2; size: -; CDR3: CASSLLRAAGYTF; DNA: TGTGCCAGCAGCTTGTTGAGGGCGGCTGGCTACACCTTC
V: TRBV7-3; D: -; J: TRBJ2-2; size: -; CDR3: CASRRGPNTGELFF; DNA: TGTGCCAGCAGAAGGGGACCGAACACCGGGGAGCTGTTTTTT
V: TRBV6-1; D: -; J: TRBJ1-2; size: -; CDR3: CAIEGGGNYGYTF; DNA: TGTGCCATCGAGGGAGGGGGGAATTATGGCTACACCTTC
V: TRBV19; D: TRBD2; J: TRBJ2-5; size: -; CDR3: CASSLLAGFRETQYF; DNA: TGTGCCAGTAGCCTACTAGCGGGATTTAGGGAGACCCAGTACTTC
V: TRBV9; D: -; J: TRBJ2-5; size: -; CDR3: CASSVDGTPPETQYF; DNA: TGTGCCAGCAGCGTAGATGGGACCCCACCGGAGACCCAGTACTTC
V: TRBV7-8; D: -; J: TRBJ1-1; size: few; CDR3: CASSITQGRAEAFF; DNA: TGTGCCAGCAGCATCACTCAAGGGCGAGCTGAAGCTTTCTTT
V: TRBV7-2; D: TRBD1; J: TRBJ1-1; size: -; CDR3: CASSQRQGALEAFF; DNA: TGTGCCAGCAGCCAGCGACAGGGGGCGTTGGAAGCTTTCTTT